The clone carrying this T cell receptor (beta chain) appeared many times. Its antigen is unidentified. The data derive from a study of T-cell reconstitution after alpha-beta-depleted transplantation in children. Findings and caveats of the study: Fresh T-cell production supplied most of the T-cell counts and diversity seen one year after transplant.

Unique molecular identifiers were incorporated into the prepared TCRbeta library. TCRdb used MiXCR to reprocess the PCR reads, holding one entry per CDR3 protein. Among 600,000 or so distinct CDR3 sequences, roughly 23% were seen once, and the ten largest hold around an eighth. Sequenced material: PBMCs, mostly from graft donor cells, taken 360 days after TCRalphabeta/CD19-depleted stem cell transplant. The clonotype comes from a boy under three years old who had a stem cell transplant for acute myeloid leukemia, so the T cells may come from the graft donor.

The CDR3 region has the DNA TGCGCCAGCAGCTTGGGCCGGGCCGGAGTTGAGCAGTTCTTC. It encodes CASSLGRAGVEQFF. The chain combines TRBV5-1 with TRBJ2-1; no firm D call. Germline V gene sequence: CDR1 SGHRS, CDR2 YFSETQ. CDR3 size: 14 residues. V was cut by 0 bases and J by 9 bases, with 13 bases left in between.